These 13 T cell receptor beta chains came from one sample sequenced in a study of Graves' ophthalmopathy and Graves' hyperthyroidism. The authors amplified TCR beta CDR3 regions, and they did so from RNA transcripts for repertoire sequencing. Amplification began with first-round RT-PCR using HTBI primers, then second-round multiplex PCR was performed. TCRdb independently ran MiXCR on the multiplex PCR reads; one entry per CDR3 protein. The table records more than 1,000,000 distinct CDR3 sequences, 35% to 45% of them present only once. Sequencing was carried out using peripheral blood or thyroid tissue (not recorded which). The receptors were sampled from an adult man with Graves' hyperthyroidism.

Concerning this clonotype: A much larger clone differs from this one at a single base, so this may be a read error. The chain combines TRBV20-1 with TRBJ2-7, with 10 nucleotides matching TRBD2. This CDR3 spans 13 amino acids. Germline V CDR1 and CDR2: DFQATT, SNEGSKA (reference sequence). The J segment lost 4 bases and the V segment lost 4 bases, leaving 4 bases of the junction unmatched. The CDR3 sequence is CSANPAGGYEQYF. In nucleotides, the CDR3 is TGCAGTGCTAATCCAGCGGGAGGGTACGAGCAGTACTTC.

The CDR3 sequence is CASTGFMNTEAFF. The CDR3, as DNA: TGTGCCAGCACAGGGTTCATGAACACTGAAGCTTTCTTT. The chain couples TRBV2 to TRBJ1-1; D is possibly TRBD1 (5 bases). CDR1 SNHLY and CDR2 FYNNEI come from the germline V gene. V was pared by 7 bases and J by 0 bases, with 9 bases between. The CDR3 has 13 amino acids.

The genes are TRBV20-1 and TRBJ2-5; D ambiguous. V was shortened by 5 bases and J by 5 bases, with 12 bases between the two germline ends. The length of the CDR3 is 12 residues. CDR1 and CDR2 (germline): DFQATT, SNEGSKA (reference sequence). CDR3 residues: CSALRDVETQYF. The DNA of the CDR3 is TGCAGTGCTCTCCGAGATGTGGAGACCCAGTACTTC.

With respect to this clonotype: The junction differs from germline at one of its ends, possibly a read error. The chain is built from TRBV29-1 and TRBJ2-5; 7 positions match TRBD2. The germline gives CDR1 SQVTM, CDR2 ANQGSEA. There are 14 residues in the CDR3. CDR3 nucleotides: TGCAGCGTTGCGGGAGGCCTACACCAAGAGACCCAGCACTTC. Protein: CSVAGGLHQETQHF.

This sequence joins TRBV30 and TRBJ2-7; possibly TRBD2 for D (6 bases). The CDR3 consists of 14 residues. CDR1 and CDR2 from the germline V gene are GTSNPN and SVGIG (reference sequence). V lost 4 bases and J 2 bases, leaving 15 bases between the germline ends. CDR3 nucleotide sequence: TGTGCCTGGATGGGAAAGGGAGGTACCTACGAGCAGTACTTC. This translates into CAWMGKGGTYEQYF.

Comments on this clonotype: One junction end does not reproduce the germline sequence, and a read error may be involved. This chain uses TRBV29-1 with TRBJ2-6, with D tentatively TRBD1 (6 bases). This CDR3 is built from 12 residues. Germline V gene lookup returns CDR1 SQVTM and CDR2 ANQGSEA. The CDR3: CSVSGTQNTEAF. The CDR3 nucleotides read TGCAGCGTCTCCGGGACACAAAACACTGAAGCTTTC.

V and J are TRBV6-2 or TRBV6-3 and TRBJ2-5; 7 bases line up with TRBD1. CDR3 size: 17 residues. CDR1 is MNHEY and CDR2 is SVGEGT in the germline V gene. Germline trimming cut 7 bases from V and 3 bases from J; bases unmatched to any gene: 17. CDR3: CASIIPTPWDREETQYF. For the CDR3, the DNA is TGTGCCAGCATTATACCGACCCCATGGGACAGAGAAGAGACCCAGTACTTC.

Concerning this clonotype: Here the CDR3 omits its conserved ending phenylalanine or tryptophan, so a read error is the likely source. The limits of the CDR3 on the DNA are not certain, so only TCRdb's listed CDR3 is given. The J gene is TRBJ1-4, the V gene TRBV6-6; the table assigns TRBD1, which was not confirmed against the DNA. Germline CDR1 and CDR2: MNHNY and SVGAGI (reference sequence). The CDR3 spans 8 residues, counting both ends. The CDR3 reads CASSGGVA.

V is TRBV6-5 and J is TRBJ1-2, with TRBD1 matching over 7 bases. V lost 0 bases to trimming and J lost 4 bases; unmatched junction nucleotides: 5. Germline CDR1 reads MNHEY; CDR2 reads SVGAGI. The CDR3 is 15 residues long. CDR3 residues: CASSYSQGFRYGYTF. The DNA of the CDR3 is TGTGCCAGCAGTTACTCACAGGGGTTTCGCTATGGCTACACCTTC.

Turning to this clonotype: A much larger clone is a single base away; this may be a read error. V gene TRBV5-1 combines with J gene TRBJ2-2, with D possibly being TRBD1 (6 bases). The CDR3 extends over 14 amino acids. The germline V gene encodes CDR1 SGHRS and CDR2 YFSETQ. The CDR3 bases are TGTGCCAGCAGCCCGGGACATCTCACCGGGGAGCTGTTTTTT. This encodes CASSPGHLTGELFF.

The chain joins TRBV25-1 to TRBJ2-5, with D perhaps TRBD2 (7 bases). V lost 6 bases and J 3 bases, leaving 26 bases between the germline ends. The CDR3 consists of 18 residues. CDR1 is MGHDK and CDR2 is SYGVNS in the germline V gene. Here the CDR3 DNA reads TGTGCCAGCAGCCAAGACCCGGGGGAAGGGGGGGCCGAAGAGACCCAGTACTTC. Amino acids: CASSQDPGEGGAEETQYF.

The CDR3 DNA is TGTGCCAGCAGAATTGGGACAGGAAGAGAGACCCAGTACTTC. Its protein is CASRIGTGRETQYF. This chain connects TRBV7-2 to TRBJ2-5; the match to TRBD1 covers 8 bases. The CDR3 is made up of 14 amino acids. J gave up 4 bases and V 6 bases, and 7 bases lay outside the gene matches. The germline CDR1 and CDR2 sequences are SGHTA and FQGNSA.

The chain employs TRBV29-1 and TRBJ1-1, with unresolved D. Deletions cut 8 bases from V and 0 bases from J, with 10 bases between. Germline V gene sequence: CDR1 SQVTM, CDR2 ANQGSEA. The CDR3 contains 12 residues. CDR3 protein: CSFGRVNTEAFF. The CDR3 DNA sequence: TGCAGCTTCGGCCGAGTGAACACTGAAGCTTTCTTT.